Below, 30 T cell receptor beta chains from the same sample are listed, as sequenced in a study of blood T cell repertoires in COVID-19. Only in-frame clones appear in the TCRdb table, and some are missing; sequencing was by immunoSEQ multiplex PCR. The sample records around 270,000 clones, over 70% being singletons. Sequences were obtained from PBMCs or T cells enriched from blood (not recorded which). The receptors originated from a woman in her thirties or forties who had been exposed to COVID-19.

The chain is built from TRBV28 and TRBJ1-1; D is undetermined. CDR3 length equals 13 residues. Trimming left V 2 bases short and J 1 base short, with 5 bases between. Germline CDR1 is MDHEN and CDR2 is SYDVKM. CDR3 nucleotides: TGTGCCAGCAGTTTACTCTCGAACACTGAAGCTTTCTTT. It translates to CASSLLSNTEAFF. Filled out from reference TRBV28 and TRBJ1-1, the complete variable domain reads DVKVTQSSRYLVKRTGEKVFLECVQDMDHENMFWYRQDPGLGLRLIYFSYDVKMKEKGDIPEGYSVSREKKERFSLILESASTNQTSMYLCASSLLSNTEAFFGQGTRLTVV.

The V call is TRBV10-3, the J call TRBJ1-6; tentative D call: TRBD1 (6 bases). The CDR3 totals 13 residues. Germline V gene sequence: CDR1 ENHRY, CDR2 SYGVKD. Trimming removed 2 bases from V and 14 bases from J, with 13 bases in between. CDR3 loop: CAISETGGRALHF. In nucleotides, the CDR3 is TGTGCCATCAGTGAGACGGGGGGCAGGGCCCTCCACTTT.

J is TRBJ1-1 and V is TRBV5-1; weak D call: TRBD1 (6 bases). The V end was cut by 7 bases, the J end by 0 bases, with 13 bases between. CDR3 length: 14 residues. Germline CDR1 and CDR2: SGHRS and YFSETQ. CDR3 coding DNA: TGCGCCAGCTCCAATGGACAGTTGAACACTGAAGCTTTCTTT. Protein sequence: CASSNGQLNTEAFF.

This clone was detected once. CDR3 in amino acids: CASISTGNEQYV. DNA of the CDR3: TGTGCCAGCATTTCAACAGGGAACGAGCAGTACGTC. This chain connects TRBV6-5 to TRBJ2-7; perhaps TRBD1 as D (6 bases). Germline CDR1 and CDR2: MNHEY and SVGAGI. This CDR3 contains 12 residues. V lost 7 bases and J lost 5, with 12 bases in between.

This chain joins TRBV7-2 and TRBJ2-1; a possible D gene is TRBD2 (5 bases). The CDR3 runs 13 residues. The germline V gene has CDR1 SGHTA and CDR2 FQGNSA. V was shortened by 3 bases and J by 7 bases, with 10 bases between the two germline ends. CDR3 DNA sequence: TGTGCCAGCAGCTTTTGGGAGCAGAATGAGCAGTTCTTC. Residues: CASSFWEQNEQFF.

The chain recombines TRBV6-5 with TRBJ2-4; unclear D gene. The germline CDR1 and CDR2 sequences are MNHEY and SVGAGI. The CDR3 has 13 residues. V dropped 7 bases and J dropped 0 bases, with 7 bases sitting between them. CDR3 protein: CASNSLAKNIQYF. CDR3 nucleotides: TGTGCCAGCAACAGTTTAGCCAAAAACATTCAGTACTTC.

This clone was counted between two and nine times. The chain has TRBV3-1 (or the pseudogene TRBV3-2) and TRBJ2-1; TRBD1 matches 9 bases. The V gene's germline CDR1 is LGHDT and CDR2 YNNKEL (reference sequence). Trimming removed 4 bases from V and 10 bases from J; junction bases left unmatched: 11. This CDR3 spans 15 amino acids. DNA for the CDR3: TGTGCCAGCAGCCCTAAAGGGACAGGGTCAGCCGAGCAGTTCTTC. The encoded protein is CASSPKGTGSAEQFF.

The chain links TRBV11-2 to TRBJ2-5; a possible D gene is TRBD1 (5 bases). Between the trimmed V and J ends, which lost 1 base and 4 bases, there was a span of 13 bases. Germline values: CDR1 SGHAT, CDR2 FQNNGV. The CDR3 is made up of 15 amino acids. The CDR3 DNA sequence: TGTGCCAGCAGCTTAGTTAGGGGCAAAGGAGAGACCCAGTACTTC. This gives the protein CASSLVRGKGETQYF.

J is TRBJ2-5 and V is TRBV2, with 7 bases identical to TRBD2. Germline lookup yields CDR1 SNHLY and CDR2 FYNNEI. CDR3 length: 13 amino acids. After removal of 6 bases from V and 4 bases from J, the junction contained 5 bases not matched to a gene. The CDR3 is CASRHGEGETQYF. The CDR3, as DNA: TGTGCCAGCAGGCACGGGGAGGGAGAGACCCAGTACTTC.

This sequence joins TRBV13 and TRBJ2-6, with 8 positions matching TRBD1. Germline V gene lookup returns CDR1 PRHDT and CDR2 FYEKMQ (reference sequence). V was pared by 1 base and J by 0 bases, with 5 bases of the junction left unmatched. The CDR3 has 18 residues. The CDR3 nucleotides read TGTGCCAGCAGCTTAGCCGGGACAGGCCACTCTGGGGCCAACGTCCTGACTTTC. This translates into CASSLAGTGHSGANVLTF.

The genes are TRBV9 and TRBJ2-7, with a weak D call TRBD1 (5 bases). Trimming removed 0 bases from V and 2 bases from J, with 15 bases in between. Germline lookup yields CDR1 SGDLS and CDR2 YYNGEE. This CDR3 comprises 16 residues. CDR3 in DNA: TGTGCCAGCAGCGTAGCGGCAGGGCCACAGGCCTACGAGCAGTACTTC. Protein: CASSVAAGPQAYEQYF.

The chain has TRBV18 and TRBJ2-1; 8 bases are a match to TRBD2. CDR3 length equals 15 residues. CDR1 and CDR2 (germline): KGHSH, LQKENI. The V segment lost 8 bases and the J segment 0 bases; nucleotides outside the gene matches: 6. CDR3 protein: CASKPGTSSYNEQFF. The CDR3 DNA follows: TGTGCCAGCAAGCCGGGGACTAGCTCCTACAATGAGCAGTTCTTC.

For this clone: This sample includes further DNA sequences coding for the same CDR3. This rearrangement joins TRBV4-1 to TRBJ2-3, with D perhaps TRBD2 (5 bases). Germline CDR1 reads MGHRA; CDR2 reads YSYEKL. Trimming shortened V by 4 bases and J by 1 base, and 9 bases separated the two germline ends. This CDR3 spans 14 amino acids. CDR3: CASSLAGGTDTQYF. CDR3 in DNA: TGCGCCAGCAGCCTTGCCGGGGGCACAGATACGCAGTATTTT.

The DNA for the CDR3 is TGTGCCAGCACCGCATCCGGGACAGCCGACACCTCCGAGCAGTACTTC. This sequence encodes CASTASGTADTSEQYF. The rearrangement uses TRBV27 and TRBJ2-7; 7 nucleotides line up with TRBD1. The CDR3 is 16 amino acids. V lost 7 bases to trimming and J lost 6 bases; unmatched junction nucleotides: 18. Germline lookup yields CDR1 MNHEY and CDR2 SMNVEV (reference sequence).

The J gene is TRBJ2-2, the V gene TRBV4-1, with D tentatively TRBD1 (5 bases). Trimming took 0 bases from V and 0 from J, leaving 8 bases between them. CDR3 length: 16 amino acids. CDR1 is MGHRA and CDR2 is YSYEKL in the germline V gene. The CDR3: CASSQDTGANTGELFF. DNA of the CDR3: TGCGCCAGCAGCCAAGATACAGGAGCGAACACCGGGGAGCTGTTTTTT.

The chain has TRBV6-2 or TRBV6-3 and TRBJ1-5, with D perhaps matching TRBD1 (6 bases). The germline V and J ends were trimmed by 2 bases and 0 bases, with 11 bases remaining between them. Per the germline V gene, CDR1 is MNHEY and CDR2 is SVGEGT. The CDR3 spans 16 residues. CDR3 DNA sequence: TGTGCCAGCAGTTACGGGACACGTTATAGCAATCAGCCCCAGCATTTT. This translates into CASSYGTRYSNQPQHF.

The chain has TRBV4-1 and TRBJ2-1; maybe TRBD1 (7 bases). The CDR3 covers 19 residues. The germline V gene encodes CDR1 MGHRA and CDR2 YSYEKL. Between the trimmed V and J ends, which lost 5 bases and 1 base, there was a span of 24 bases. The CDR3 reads CASSFSPRAQGGSYNEQFF. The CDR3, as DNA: TGCGCCAGCAGCTTTAGCCCCAGGGCTCAGGGGGGATCCTACAATGAGCAGTTCTTC.

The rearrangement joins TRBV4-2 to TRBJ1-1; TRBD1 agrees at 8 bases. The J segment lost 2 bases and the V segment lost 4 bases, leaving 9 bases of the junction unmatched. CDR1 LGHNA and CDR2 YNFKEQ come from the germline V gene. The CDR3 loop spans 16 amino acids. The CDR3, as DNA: TGTGCCAGCAGCCCAGCCAACAGGGGGATAAACACTGAAGCTTTCTTT. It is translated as CASSPANRGINTEAFF.

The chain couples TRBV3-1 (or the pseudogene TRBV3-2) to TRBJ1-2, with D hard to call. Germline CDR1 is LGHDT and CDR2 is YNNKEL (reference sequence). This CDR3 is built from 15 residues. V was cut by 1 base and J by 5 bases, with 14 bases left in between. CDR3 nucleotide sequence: TGTGCCAGCAGCCAAGCCCCACCGGGAGGGTATGGCTACACCTTC. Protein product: CASSQAPPGGYGYTF.

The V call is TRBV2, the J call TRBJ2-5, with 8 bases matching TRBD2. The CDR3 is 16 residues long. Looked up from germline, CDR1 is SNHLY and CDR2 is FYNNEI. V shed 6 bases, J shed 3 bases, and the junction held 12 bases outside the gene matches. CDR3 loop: CASRRGGGLSEETQYF. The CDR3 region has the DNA TGTGCCAGCAGGAGGGGCGGGGGGCTTAGTGAAGAGACCCAGTACTTC. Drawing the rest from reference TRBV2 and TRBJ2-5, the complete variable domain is EPEVTQTPSHQVTQMGQEVILRCVPISNHLYFYWYRQILGQKVEFLVSFYNNEISEKSEIFDDQFSVERPDGSNFTLKIRSTKLEDSAMYFCASRRGGGLSEETQYFGPGTRLLVL.

The CDR3 reads CSVVEQVNSPLHF. The CDR3 DNA sequence: TGCAGCGTTGTCGAACAGGTGAATTCACCCCTCCACTTT. V is TRBV29-1 and J is TRBJ1-6; D perhaps matches TRBD1 (5 bases). CDR1 and CDR2 (germline): SQVTM, ANQGSEA. Trimming took 4 bases from V and 7 from J, leaving 11 bases between them. This CDR3 spans 13 amino acids.

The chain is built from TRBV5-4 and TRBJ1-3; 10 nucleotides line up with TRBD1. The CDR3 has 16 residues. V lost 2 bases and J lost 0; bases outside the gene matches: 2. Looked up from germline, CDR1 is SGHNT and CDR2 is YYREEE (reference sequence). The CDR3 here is CASSFRTGGSGNTIYF. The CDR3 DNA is TGTGCCAGCAGCTTCCGGACAGGGGGCTCTGGAAACACCATATATTTT. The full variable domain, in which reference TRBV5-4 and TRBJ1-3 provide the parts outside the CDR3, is ETGVTQSPTHLIKTRGQQVTLRCSSQSGHNTVSWYQQALGQGPQFIFQYYREEENGRGNFPPRFSGLQFPNYSSELNVNALELDDSALYLCASSFRTGGSGNTIYFGEGSWLTVV.

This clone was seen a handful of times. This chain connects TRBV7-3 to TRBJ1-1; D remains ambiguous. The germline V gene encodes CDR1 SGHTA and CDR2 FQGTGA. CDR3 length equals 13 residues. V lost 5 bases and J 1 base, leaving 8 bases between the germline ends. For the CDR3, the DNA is TGTGCCAGCAGCGATAGACAGAACACTGAAGCTTTCTTT. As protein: CASSDRQNTEAFF.

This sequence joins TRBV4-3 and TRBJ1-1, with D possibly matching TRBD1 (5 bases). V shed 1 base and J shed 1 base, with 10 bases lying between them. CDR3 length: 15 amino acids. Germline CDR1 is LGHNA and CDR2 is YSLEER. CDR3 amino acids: CASSQAEDTNTEAFF. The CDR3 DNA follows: TGCGCCAGCAGCCAAGCAGAGGACACGAACACTGAAGCTTTCTTT.

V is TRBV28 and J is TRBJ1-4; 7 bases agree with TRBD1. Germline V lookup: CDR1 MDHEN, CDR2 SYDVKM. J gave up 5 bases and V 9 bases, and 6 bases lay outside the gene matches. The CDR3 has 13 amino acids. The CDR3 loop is CASAGQSNEKLFF. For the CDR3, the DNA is TGTGCCAGTGCGGGACAGTCGAATGAAAAACTGTTTTTT.

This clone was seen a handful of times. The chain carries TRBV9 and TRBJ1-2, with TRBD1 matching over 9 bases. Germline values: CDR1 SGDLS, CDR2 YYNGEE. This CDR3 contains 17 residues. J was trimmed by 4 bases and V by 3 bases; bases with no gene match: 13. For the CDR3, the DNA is TGTGCCAGCAGCGCCAAACCGGGACAGGGCCTCTTCTATGGCTACACCTTC. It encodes CASSAKPGQGLFYGYTF.

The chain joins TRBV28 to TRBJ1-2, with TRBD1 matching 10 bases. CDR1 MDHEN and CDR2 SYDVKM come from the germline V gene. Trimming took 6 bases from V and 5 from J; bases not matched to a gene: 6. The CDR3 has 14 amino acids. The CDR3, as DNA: TGTGCCAGCAGGAGGACAGGGGGTGATTATGGCTACACCTTC. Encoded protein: CASRRTGGDYGYTF.

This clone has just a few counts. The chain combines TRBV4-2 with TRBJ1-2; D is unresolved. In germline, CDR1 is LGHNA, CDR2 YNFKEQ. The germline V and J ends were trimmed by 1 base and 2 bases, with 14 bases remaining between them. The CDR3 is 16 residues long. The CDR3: CASSQVSRQANYGYTF. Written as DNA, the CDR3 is TGTGCCAGCAGCCAAGTTTCCAGGCAGGCGAACTATGGCTACACCTTC.

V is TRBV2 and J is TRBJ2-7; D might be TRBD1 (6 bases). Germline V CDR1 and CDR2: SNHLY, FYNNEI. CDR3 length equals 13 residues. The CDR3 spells CAEGQGSSYEQYF. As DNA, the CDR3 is TGTGCAGAGGGGCAGGGGTCCTCCTACGAGCAGTACTTC.

Here the CDR3 reads CASSWGGGEQYV. The CDR3 coding sequence is TGTGCCAGCAGCTGGGGGGGAGGCGAGCAGTACGTC. The V gene is TRBV5-6, the J gene TRBJ2-7; 7 bases are shared with TRBD2. With V trimmed by 3 bases and J by 6 bases, 3 bases remained unmatched. This CDR3 is built from 12 residues. CDR1 and CDR2 (germline): SGHDT, YYEEEE.